This T cell receptor beta chain was captured by sequencing in a study of blood T cell repertoires in COVID-19. For the study at large: Samples of COVID-19 (acute and convalescent) were obtained from the United States, Italy and Spain.

Sequencing was performed with immunoSEQ multiplex PCR; in TCRdb, only in-frame clones are kept and a portion is missing. The sample carries tens of thousands of clones, roughly 90% recorded once. CDR1 and CDR2 from the germline V gene are MNHEY and SVGAGI. After removal of 7 bases from V and 7 bases from J, the junction contained 10 bases not matched to a gene. The CDR3 is 15 amino acids. The sequenced sample was peripheral blood. The chain uses TRBV6-5 and TRBJ2-2, with 9 bases that match TRBD2. This receptor was obtained from a human donor with active COVID-19. The donor label of this sample is uncertain. CDR3 protein: CASNTAGGPGGELFF. CDR3 DNA: TGTGCCAGCAATACGGCGGGGGGGCCTGGCGGGGAGCTGTTTTTT.